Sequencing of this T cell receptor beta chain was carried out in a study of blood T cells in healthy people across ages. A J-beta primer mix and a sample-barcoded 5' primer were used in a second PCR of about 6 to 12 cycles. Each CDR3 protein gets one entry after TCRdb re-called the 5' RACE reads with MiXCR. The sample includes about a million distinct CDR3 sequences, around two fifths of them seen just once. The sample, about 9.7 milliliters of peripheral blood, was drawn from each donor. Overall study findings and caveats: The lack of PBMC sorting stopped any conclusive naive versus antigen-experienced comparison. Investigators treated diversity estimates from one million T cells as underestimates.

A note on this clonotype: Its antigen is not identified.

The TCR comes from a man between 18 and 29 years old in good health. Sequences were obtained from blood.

CDR3 DNA sequence: TGTGCCATCAGTGAGTCAAGGACAGGGATAGGTGAGCAGTACTTC. This encodes CAISESRTGIGEQYF. The V call is TRBV10-3, the J call TRBJ2-7, with 8 positions matching TRBD1. V shed 0 bases, J shed 7 bases, and the junction held 8 bases outside the gene matches. This CDR3 spans 15 amino acids. Germline assignment: CDR1 ENHRY and CDR2 SYGVKD.